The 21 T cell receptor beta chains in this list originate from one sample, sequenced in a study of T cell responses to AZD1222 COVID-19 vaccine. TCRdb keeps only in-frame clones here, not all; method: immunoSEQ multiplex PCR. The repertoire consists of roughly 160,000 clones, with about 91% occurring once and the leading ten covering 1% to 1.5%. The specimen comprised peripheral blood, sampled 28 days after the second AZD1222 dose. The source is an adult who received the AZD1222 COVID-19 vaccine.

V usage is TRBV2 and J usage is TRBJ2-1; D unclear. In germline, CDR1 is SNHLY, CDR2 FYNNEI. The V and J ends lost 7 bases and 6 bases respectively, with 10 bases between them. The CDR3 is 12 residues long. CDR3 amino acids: CASNRQSNEQFF. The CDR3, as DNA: TGTGCCAGCAACCGGCAGTCCAATGAGCAGTTCTTC.

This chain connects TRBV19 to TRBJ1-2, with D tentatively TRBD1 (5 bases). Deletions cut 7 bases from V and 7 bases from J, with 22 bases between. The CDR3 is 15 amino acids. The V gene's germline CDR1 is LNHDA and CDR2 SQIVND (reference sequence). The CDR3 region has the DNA TGTGCCAGTACCTTCAGAGGGGAAAGAGGAAGTGGCTACACCTTC. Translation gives CASTFRGERGSGYTF.

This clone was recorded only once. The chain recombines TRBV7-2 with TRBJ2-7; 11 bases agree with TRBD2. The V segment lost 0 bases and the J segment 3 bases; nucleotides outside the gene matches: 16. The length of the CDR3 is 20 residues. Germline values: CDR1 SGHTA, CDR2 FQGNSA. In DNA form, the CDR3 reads TGTGCCAGCAGCTTAGCCCGTACGTATATCGGGACTAGCGGACGCTACGAGCAGTACTTC. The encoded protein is CASSLARTYIGTSGRYEQYF.

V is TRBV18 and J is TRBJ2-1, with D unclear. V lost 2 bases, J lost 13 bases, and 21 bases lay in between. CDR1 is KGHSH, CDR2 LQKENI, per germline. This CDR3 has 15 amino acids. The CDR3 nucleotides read TGTGCCAGCTCACCAGACGTCGCTGACCTTGGCCCCCAGTTCTTC. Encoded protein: CASSPDVADLGPQFF.

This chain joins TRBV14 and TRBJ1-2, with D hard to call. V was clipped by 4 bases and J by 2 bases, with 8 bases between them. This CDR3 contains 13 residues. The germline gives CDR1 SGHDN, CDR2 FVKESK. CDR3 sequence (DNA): TGTGCCAGCAGCCCCGAAGTGAACTATGGCTACACCTTC. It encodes CASSPEVNYGYTF.

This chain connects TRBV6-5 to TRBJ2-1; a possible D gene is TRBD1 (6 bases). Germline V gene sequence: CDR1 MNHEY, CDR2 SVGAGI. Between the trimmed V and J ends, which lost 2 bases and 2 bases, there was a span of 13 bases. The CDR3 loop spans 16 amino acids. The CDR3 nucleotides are TGTGCCAGCAGTTACCGAGGGGGAAGAGCCTACAATGAGCAGTTCTTC. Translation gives CASSYRGGRAYNEQFF.

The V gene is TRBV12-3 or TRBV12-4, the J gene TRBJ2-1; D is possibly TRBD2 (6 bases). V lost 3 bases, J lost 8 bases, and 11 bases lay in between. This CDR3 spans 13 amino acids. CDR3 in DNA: TGTGCCAGCAGTTTTGGCGGAGGGGATGAGCAGTTCTTC. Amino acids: CASSFGGGDEQFF.

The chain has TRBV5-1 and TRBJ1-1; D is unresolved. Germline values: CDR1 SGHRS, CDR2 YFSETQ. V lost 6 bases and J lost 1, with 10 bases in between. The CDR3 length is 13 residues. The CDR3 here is CASKEAPNTEAFF. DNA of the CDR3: TGCGCCAGCAAGGAGGCCCCGAACACTGAAGCTTTCTTT.

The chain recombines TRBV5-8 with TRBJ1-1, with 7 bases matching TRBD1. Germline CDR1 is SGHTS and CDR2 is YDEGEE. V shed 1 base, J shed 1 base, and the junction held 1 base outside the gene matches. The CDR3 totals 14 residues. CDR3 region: CASSLQGGNTEAFF. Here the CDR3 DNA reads TGTGCCAGCAGCTTGCAGGGGGGGAACACTGAAGCTTTCTTT.

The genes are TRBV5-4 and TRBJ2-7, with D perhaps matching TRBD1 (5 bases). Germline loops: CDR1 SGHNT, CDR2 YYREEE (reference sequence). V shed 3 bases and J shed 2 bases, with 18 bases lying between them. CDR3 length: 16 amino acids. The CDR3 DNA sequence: TGTGCCAGCAGCTGGGCTCCGGACATAGGGACCTACGAGCAGTACTTC. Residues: CASSWAPDIGTYEQYF.

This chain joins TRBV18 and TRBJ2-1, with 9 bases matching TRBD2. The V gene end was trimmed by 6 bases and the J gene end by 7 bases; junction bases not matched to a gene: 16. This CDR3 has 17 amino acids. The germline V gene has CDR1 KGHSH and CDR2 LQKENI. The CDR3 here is CASSSYHAERGVNEQFF. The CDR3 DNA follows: TGTGCCAGCTCGTCCTATCACGCCGAGCGGGGGGTAAATGAGCAGTTCTTC.

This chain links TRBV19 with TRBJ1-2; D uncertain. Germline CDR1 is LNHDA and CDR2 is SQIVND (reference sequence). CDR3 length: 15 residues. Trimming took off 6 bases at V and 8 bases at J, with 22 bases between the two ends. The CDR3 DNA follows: TGTGCCAGTAGCCCATACCCGACGGTTTTTGGGGGCTACACCTTC. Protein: CASSPYPTVFGGYTF.

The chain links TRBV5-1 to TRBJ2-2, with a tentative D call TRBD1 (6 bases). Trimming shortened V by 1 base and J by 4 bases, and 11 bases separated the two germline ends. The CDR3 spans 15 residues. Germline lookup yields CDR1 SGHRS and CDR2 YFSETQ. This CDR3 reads CASSLIAGATGELFF. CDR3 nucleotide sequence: TGCGCCAGCAGCTTGATCGCAGGGGCCACCGGGGAGCTGTTTTTT.

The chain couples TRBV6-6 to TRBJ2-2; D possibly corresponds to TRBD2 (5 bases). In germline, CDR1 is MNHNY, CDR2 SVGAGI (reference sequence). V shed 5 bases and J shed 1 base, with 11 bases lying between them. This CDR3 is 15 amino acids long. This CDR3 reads CASSASFKNTGELFF. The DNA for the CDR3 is TGTGCCAGCAGTGCTAGCTTTAAGAACACCGGGGAGCTGTTTTTT.

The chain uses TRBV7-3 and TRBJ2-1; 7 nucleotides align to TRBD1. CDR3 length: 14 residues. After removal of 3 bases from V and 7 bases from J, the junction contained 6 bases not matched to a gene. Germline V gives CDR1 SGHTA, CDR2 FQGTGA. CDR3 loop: CASSFRGGVNEQFF. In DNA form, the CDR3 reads TGTGCCAGCAGCTTTAGAGGGGGCGTGAATGAGCAGTTCTTC.

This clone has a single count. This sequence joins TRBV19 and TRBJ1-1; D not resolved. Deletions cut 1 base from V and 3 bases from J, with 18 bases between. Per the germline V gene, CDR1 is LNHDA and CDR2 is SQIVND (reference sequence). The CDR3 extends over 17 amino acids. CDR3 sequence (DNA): TGTGCCAGTAGTATAGGCGCTTCAGCCCCGGAGTACACTGAAGCTTTCTTT. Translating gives CASSIGASAPEYTEAFF.

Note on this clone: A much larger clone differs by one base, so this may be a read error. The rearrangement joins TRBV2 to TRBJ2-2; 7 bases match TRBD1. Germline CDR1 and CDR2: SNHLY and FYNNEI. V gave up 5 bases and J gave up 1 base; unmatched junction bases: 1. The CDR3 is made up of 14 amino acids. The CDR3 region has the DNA TGTGCCAGCAGTTGGGACAGGAACACCGGGGAGCTGTTTTTT. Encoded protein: CASSWDRNTGELFF.

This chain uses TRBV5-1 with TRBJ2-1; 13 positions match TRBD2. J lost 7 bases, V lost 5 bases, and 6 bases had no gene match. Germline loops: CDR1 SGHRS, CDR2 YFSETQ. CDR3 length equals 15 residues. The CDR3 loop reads CASRLTSGGENEQFF. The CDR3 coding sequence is TGCGCCAGCAGGCTCACTAGCGGGGGGGAGAATGAGCAGTTCTTC.

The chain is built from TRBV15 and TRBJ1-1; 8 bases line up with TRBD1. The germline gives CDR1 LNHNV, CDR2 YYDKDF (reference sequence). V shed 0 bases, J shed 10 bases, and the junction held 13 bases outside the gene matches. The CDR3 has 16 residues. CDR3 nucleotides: TGTGCCACCAGCAGAGATCTGAAACAGGGGGGTTTCGGAGCTTTCTTT. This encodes CATSRDLKQGGFGAFF.

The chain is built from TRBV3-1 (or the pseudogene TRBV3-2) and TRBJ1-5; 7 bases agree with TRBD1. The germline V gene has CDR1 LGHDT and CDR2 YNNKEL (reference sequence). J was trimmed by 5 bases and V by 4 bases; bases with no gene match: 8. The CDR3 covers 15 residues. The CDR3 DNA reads TGTGCCAGCAGCCTTACGACAGGGCTGGATCAGCCCCAGCATTTT. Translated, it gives CASSLTTGLDQPQHF.

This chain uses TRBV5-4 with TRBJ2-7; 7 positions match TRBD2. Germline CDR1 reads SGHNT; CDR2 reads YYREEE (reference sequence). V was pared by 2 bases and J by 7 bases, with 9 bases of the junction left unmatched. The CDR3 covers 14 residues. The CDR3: CASSLAGPYAEQYF. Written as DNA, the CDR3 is TGTGCCAGCAGCTTAGCGGGGCCTTACGCTGAGCAGTACTTC.